This TCR beta chain was sequenced for a study of beta chain features in type 1 diabetes listed by TCRdb under 2018. Study-wide context: No differences in mean age, gender distribution, total cell number or subset yield were found between patients and healthy donors. The study compared the TCRB repertoires of sorted circulating CD4+ T cell subsets in recently diagnosed type 1 diabetes patients with those in matched healthy donors. Regulatory and stem cell-like memory subsets were isolated from only 8 patients and roughly eight healthy donors, whereas naive and central memory subsets came from all 30 or so donors. A total of about 100,000,000 sorted cells were examined across all samples, and RNA yield correlated strongly with the number of cells per subset. What the research found in general, with its limitations: At VDJ recombination sites, patients with type 1 diabetes made fewer insertions and deleted more nucleotides, a pattern implying thymic rearrangement abnormalities. Type 1 diabetes patients showed a moderate but significant shortening of TCRB CDR3 length in all four CD4+ subsets. Shorter templates might be favored by PCR, yet because patient and control samples were amplified and corrected together, any such skew would affect both groups equally. Because small numbers of individuals were included in the HLA sub-analyses, any influence of HLA type on TCRB rearrangement was left unresolved. Naive, central memory and regulatory TCRB repertoires appeared to be more alike among patients than among healthy donors. Sequencing cDNA rather than genomic DNA could over-represent highly expressing activated cells, although activation and CD3 levels did not differ between groups.

From the germline V gene, CDR1 is SGHRS and CDR2 is YFSETQ. A distance of 5 bases separates the germline ends of V and J, which lose 4 bases and 0 bases respectively. The CDR3 starts with the cysteine, ends with the phenylalanine, and has 12 residues. Only the CDR3 DNA stays, 36 bases, in frame from base 1. Concerning this clone: This receptor's antigen is unknown. No base quality information exists; no much larger clone differs at one position.

All of the isolated RNA was reverse transcribed with the High Capacity cDNA Reverse Transcription Kit, so expressed TCRB transcripts were sequenced. For stem cell-like memory T cell samples, survey-depth immunoSEQ sequencing was used, averaging approximately 1 million total reads per sample. Sorted cells were lysed in RLT buffer and RNA was extracted with DNase-treated RNeasy Micro or Mini kits, depending on cell number. Each cell subset was processed separately to prevent cross-contamination, with patient and healthy donor samples processed together. TCRB sequences were amplified from cDNA with the immunoSEQ multiplex PCR, producing 87-bp fragments spanning the CDR3 region. Amplicons were sequenced on the Illumina HiSeq platform. On the authors' methods: PCR bias was computationally corrected using synthetic template baselines, reads within Hamming distance 2 were collapsed, and singletons that could not be merged were discarded. Reads were aligned to IMGT to assign V, D and J genes, CDR3 length, and insertions or deletions at six rearrangement sites. Within each subset, clonotype counts were normalized to sorted cell number, after which true diversity and Gini coefficients were computed with the tcR R package. The overlap coefficient, calculated on TCRB nucleotide sequences, was used to measure repertoire sharing. TCRdb carries this immuneACCESS record with in-frame sequences only. Its versions omit some clonotypes, under half of them owing to an unresolved V gene in the studies checked, with the rest unexplained. V and J calls and clone size are as listed in that table; D and trimming were resolved from the DNA. For this sample there are roughly 14,000 clones; around 43% appear just once. The ten largest account for approximately 0.53% of the sample.

Each donor gave one peripheral blood draw, averaging roughly 100 mL, which was collected into heparinised tubes. Using a panel that included CD45RO, CCR7, CD25, CD127, CD95 and CD27, naive, central memory, regulatory and stem cell-like memory CD4+ T cells were sorted on a BD FACSAria II. Purity was above 98% for every sorted population. PBMCs were separated immediately by Lymphoprep density gradient centrifugation and were stained directly, without being cultured. Samples were stained and sorted in pairs, with one healthy donor and one patient per experiment, so that batch effects were minimized. The sequenced sample consisted of stem cell memory CD4+ T cells from blood. The meaning of the sample's cell subset or site label: stem cell-like memory CD4+ T cells. This TCR was sampled from a woman in her 40s in good health. Rearrangement joined TRBV5-1 to TRBJ2-7; there is no confident call for the D gene. Here the CDR3 is given as CASSPPSYEQYF. The sequence in DNA is TGCGCCAGCAGCCCTCCCTCCTACGAGCAGTACTTC.